This T cell receptor beta chain originates from a study of post-analysis software for immune sequencing data. At the level of the study: The disease courses spanned relapsing-remitting, secondary progressive and progressive-relapsing forms of multiple sclerosis. Study-wide findings and caveats: Normalized Chao1 diversity was significantly reduced in patients versus controls. Batch-matched samples strongly co-clustered by F measure. Four or five TRBV segments, including TRBV5-6, TRBV5-1 and TRBV20-1, were more frequent in patients than controls.

A few counts support this clonotype. Its antigen is undetermined. The TCR beta cDNA libraries contained unique molecular identifiers. When 1 to 10 million T cells were used, they gave hundreds of thousands of cDNA molecules. Each CDR3 protein gets one entry after TCRdb re-called the PCR reads with MiXCR. The profile shows about 770,000 distinct CDR3 sequences, about half of them singletons. From germline, CDR1 is KGHDR and CDR2 SFDVKD. The V and J ends lost 3 bases and 1 base, in that order; junction bases with no gene match: 5. The CDR3 runs 15 residues. This receptor was taken from a girl between 5 and 17 years old with multiple sclerosis. The sample comprised blood. V and J are TRBV24-1 and TRBJ2-7, with TRBD2 matching over 7 bases. CDR3 sequence: CATSDASGESYEQYF. CDR3 in DNA: TGTGCCACCAGTGATGCCAGCGGGGAATCCTACGAGCAGTACTTC.